The 22 T cell receptor beta chains reported below all come from one sample, sequenced in a study of post-analysis software for immune sequencing data. Unique molecular identifiers tagged the TCR beta cDNA libraries. MiXCR, run by TCRdb on the PCR reads, gives a single entry per CDR3 protein. The sample shows around 700,000 distinct CDR3 sequences, approximately 59% of them seen only once. Study conclusions and caveats: The five TRBV segments detected at higher frequency in patients than in controls included TRBV5-6, TRBV5-1 and TRBV20-1.

What these receptors recognize is not known. Sequencing used blood. The receptors were sampled from a girl aged 2-10 years with multiple sclerosis.

The chain uses TRBV9 and TRBJ1-1; no definite D call. CDR1 and CDR2 (germline): SGDLS, YYNGEE. The CDR3 sequence is 22 residues long. The germline V and J ends were trimmed by 5 bases and 0 bases, with 35 bases remaining between them. For the CDR3, the DNA is TGTGCCAGCAGAGCGGCCCCTAGCCCGAGACGGCCATCTTACCGTATGAACACTGAAGCTTTCTTT. Its protein product is CASRAAPSPRRPSYRMNTEAFF.

This chain uses TRBV10-3 with TRBJ2-7; TRBD1 agrees at 10 bases. Germline trimming cut 0 bases from V and 5 bases from J; bases unmatched to any gene: 13. There are 18 residues in the CDR3. Germline-derived CDR1 and CDR2 are ENHRY and SYGVKD. CDR3 loop: CAISESQIDSGTGDEQYF. The CDR3 nucleotides are TGTGCCATCAGTGAGTCCCAAATTGACTCCGGGACAGGGGACGAGCAGTACTTC.

This clonotype was picked up a small number of times. The chain is built from TRBV4-1 and TRBJ2-1; 7 nucleotides align to TRBD1. Trimming removed 11 bases from V and 10 bases from J; junction bases left unmatched: 14. CDR1 is MGHRA and CDR2 is YSYEKL in the germline V gene. The CDR3 runs 13 residues. CDR3 loop: CASGDSRAPEQFF. Written as DNA, the CDR3 is TGCGCCTCTGGGGACAGTCGGGCTCCGGAGCAGTTCTTC.

The CDR3 reads CASSPWAGTLFMNEQFF. The DNA of the CDR3 is TGTGCCAGCAGTCCGTGGGCGGGGACCCTGTTTATGAATGAGCAGTTCTTC. This chain links TRBV12-3 or TRBV12-4 with TRBJ2-1, with a possible D match to TRBD2 (6 bases). The V end lost 5 bases, the J end lost 7 bases, and 24 bases lay between the germline ends. The CDR3 spans 17 residues.

The J gene is TRBJ2-1, the V gene TRBV6-1; D is perhaps TRBD2 (7 bases). This CDR3 region has 17 residues. Germline V gene lookup returns CDR1 MNHNS and CDR2 SASEGT. Trimming removed 7 bases at V and 1 base at J, with 20 bases between. CDR3 loop: CASIGGTGGPSYNEQFF. The CDR3 nucleotides read TGTGCCAGCATCGGGGGGACGGGGGGCCCTTCCTACAATGAGCAGTTCTTC.

CDR3 loop: CASSYSDRQGAKLFF. Written as DNA, the CDR3 is TGTGCCAGCAGTTACTCTGATCGACAGGGAGCAAAACTGTTTTTT. The rearrangement uses TRBV6-5 and TRBJ1-4, with 7 bases fitting TRBD1. The germline gives CDR1 MNHEY, CDR2 SVGAGI. After removal of 0 bases from V and 10 bases from J, the junction contained 8 bases not matched to a gene. The CDR3 runs 15 residues.

This clonotype was counted only a few times. The chain joins TRBV6-1 to TRBJ2-1; 7 bases align to TRBD1. Per germline, CDR1 MNHNS and CDR2 SASEGT. CDR3 length: 13 amino acids. V trimming: 2 bases; J trimming: 7 bases; junction bases outside the gene matches: 2. CDR3 DNA sequence: TGTGCCAGCAGTGAAACAGGGGAGAATGAGCAGTTCTTC. It translates to CASSETGENEQFF.

The rearrangement joins TRBV7-2 to TRBJ2-1, with no clear D. The CDR3 runs to 15 residues. Germline V lookup: CDR1 SGHTA, CDR2 FQGNSA. Trimming took 1 base from V and 3 from J, leaving 10 bases between them. The chain's CDR3 is CASSLEASIYNEQFF. The DNA for the CDR3 is TGTGCCAGCAGCTTAGAGGCCTCCATCTACAATGAGCAGTTCTTC.

This chain connects TRBV2 to TRBJ2-4; TRBD2 is a possible D gene (5 bases). The last part of the DNA fits TRBJ2-7 better; the J call may be wrong. Looked up from germline, CDR1 is SNHLY and CDR2 is FYNNEI. The CDR3 is 14 residues long. CDR3 protein: CASKKGLVGYEQYF. The CDR3 nucleotides read TGTGCCAGCAAAAAAGGACTGGTCGGATACGAGCAGTACTTC.

The rearrangement joins TRBV29-1 to TRBJ2-7; possible D gene TRBD1, 5 bases. Per germline, CDR1 SQVTM and CDR2 ANQGSEA. The CDR3 is 14 residues long. Trimming left V 5 bases short and J 2 bases short, with 16 bases between. The CDR3 is CSVWTAGQAYEQYF. CDR3 DNA: TGCAGCGTTTGGACGGCAGGGCAGGCCTACGAGCAGTACTTC.

V and J are TRBV10-3 and TRBJ2-1, with D tentatively TRBD1 (6 bases). V was pared by 5 bases and J by 6 bases, with 8 bases between. CDR1 and CDR2 (germline): ENHRY, SYGVKD. The CDR3 has 12 amino acids. For the CDR3, the DNA is TGTGCCATCAGTACGACAGGCAATGAGCAGTTCTTC. As protein: CAISTTGNEQFF.

The genes are TRBV30 and TRBJ2-6; 8 bases match TRBD1. Germline assignment: CDR1 GTSNPN and CDR2 SVGIG (reference sequence). The ends lost 6 bases at V and 0 bases at J; junction bases unmatched: 7. There are 16 residues in the CDR3. Here the CDR3 reads CACTGGPSSGANVLTF. DNA for the CDR3: TGTGCCTGTACAGGGGGGCCCTCCTCTGGGGCCAACGTCCTGACTTTC.

The chain carries TRBV2 and TRBJ2-3; D gene ambiguous. The CDR3 totals 15 residues. Trimming stripped 5 bases from V and 3 bases from J, with 15 bases between. The germline gives CDR1 SNHLY, CDR2 FYNNEI. For the CDR3, the DNA is TGTGCCAGCAGTCAGAGTAGTATGTTTACAGATACGCAGTATTTT. The encoded protein is CASSQSSMFTDTQYF.

This clonotype was counted only a few times. This chain uses TRBV29-1 with TRBJ2-7, with TRBD2 matching 10 bases. Germline V lookup: CDR1 SQVTM, CDR2 ANQGSEA. The trim removed 6 bases at V and 5 bases at J, leaving 10 bases unmatched. The CDR3 loop spans 14 amino acids. CDR3 in DNA: TGCAGCGTCCTGTGGGTAGCGGGAGGCAACGAGCAGTACTTC. Amino acid sequence: CSVLWVAGGNEQYF.

This clonotype showed up just once. CDR3 DNA sequence: TGCAGCGTTGATGGAGCGGGAGGAGGGGATACGCAGTATTTT. Its translation is CSVDGAGGGDTQYF. The chain is built from TRBV29-1 and TRBJ2-3; 9 positions agree with TRBD2. V lost 3 bases, J lost 6 bases, and 7 bases stayed unmatched. The germline gives CDR1 SQVTM, CDR2 ANQGSEA. This CDR3 contains 14 residues.

J is TRBJ1-2 and V is TRBV7-2; TRBD1 agrees at 10 bases. The germline V gene has CDR1 SGHTA and CDR2 FQGNSA. The trim removed 5 bases at V and 6 bases at J, leaving 12 bases unmatched. This CDR3 comprises 16 residues. CDR3 region: CASSTRQGAGINGYTF. The CDR3 DNA is TGTGCCAGCAGCACTCGACAGGGGGCCGGTATTAATGGCTACACCTTC. The entire variable domain, with the rest obtained from reference TRBV7-2 and TRBJ1-2, is as follows: GAGVSQSPSNKVTEKGKDVELRCDPISGHTALYWYRQSLGQGLEFLIYFQGNSAPDKSGLPSDRFSAERTGGSVSTLTIQRTQQEDSAVYLCASSTRQGAGINGYTFGSGTRLTVV.

J is TRBJ2-5 and V is TRBV29-1; a possible D gene is TRBD1 (6 bases). The V end lost 7 bases, the J end lost 2 bases, and 11 bases lay between the germline ends. Germline CDR1 is SQVTM and CDR2 is ANQGSEA. The CDR3 sequence is 12 residues long. Here the CDR3 DNA reads TGCAGCGGAAACAGGGATCAAGAGACCCAGTACTTC. Translating it yields CSGNRDQETQYF.

This chain uses TRBV20-1 with TRBJ2-4, with D maybe TRBD1 (5 bases). This CDR3 is 16 amino acids long. Germline loops: CDR1 DFQATT, CDR2 SNEGSKA (reference sequence). The ends were cut back, 2 bases at V and 8 bases at J, with 22 bases in the middle. CDR3 DNA: TGCAGTGCTAGACGGGCCCTAAACTTAGACAGCGACATTCAGTACTTC. Translating it yields CSARRALNLDSDIQYF.

The chain couples TRBV28 to TRBJ1-2; D ambiguous. Germline values: CDR1 MDHEN, CDR2 SYDVKM. Trimming cost V 8 bases and J 3 bases, with 13 bases left between them. CDR3 length: 13 residues. The CDR3 protein is CASGAALHYGYTF. The CDR3 DNA follows: TGTGCCAGCGGTGCAGCACTTCACTATGGCTACACCTTC.

The rearrangement uses TRBV12-3 or TRBV12-4 and TRBJ1-5; 9 bases are shared with TRBD1. The CDR3 runs to 16 residues. Trimming took 5 bases from V and 1 from J; bases not matched to a gene: 6. CDR3 loop: CASSKQGAESNQPQHF. The CDR3 coding sequence is TGTGCCAGCAGTAAACAGGGGGCAGAAAGCAATCAGCCCCAGCATTTT.

The genes are TRBV6-2 or TRBV6-3 and TRBJ2-7; the D is unclear. V gave up 0 bases and J gave up 7 bases, with 4 bases separating them. Germline V gives CDR1 MNHEY, CDR2 SVGEGT. The CDR3 runs 11 residues. The CDR3, as DNA: TGTGCCAGCAGTTACTCGTGGGAGCAGTACTTC. Encoded protein: CASSYSWEQYF.

The V and J genes are TRBV5-6 and TRBJ2-7; D is unresolved. This CDR3 is built from 16 residues. Per germline, CDR1 SGHDT and CDR2 YYEEEE. V was cut by 0 bases and J by 2 bases, with 15 bases left in between. The CDR3 protein is CASSLERRRHTYEQYF. The CDR3 DNA reads as TGTGCCAGCAGCTTGGAACGCAGGCGGCACACCTACGAGCAGTACTTC. Full variable domain (missing parts from reference TRBV5-6 and TRBJ2-7): DAGVTQSPTHLIKTRGQQVTLRCSPKSGHDTVSWYQQALGQGPQFIFQYYEEEERQRGNFPDRFSGHQFPNYSSELNVNALLLGDSALYLCASSLERRRHTYEQYFGPGTRLTVT.